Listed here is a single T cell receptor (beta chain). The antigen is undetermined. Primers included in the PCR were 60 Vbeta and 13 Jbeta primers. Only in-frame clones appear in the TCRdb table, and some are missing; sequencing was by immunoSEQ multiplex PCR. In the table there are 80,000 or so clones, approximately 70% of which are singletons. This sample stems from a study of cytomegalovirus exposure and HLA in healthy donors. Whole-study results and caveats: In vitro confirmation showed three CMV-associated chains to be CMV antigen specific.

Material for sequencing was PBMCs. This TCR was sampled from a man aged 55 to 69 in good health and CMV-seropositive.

This CDR3 is CASSWSGGATDTQYF. The CDR3 DNA is TGCGCCAGCAGCTGGAGCGGGGGGGCCACAGATACGCAGTATTTT. This chain links TRBV5-1 with TRBJ2-3, with TRBD2 matching over 10 bases. CDR3 length equals 15 residues. The V gene's germline CDR1 is SGHRS and CDR2 YFSETQ. J lost 2 bases, V lost 3 bases, and 3 bases had no gene match.